These T cell receptor beta chains were read from a single sample in a study of shared clonotypes between healthy human individuals. Assay: immunoSEQ multiplex PCR; the TCRdb copy retains only in-frame clones and omits some. The data contain 2.3 million or so clones, over 90% of them singletons. Sequencing used naive CD4+ T cells from PBMCs. Receptors were obtained from a man between 18 and 29 years old in good health. Some clones in this sample may be carry-over from other donors' samples. The CDR3 runs from the conserved cysteine through the conserved F or W. A D gene is named only where the DNA matches it firmly. A row's size may be missing; if present it is once, few, many or a size class.

d_call: TRBD1
clone_size: .
v_call: TRBV18
j_call: TRBJ1-1
cdr3_nt: TGTGCCAGCTCACCCCAGGGGGCGATCACCACTGAAGCTTTCTTT
cdr3_aa: CASSPQGAITTEAFF

d_call: .
clone_size: .
v_call: TRBV6-1
j_call: TRBJ1-5
cdr3_nt: TGTGCCAGCAGTGAAGGACATAGCAATCAGCCCCAGCATTTT
cdr3_aa: CASSEGHSNQPQHF

d_call: .
clone_size: .
v_call: TRBV15
j_call: TRBJ1-1
cdr3_nt: TGTGCCACCAGCAGAGCCCGGGATGAAATGAACACTGAAGCTTTCTTT
cdr3_aa: CATSRARDEMNTEAFF

d_call: .
clone_size: once
v_call: TRBV10-2
j_call: TRBJ2-5
cdr3_nt: TGCGCCAGCAGTGAGTGGCGGGCGAAGGAGACCCAGTACTTC
cdr3_aa: CASSEWRAKETQYF

d_call: TRBD2
clone_size: .
v_call: TRBV2
j_call: TRBJ2-7
cdr3_nt: TGTGCCAGCAAGGGACTAGCGGGAGTTTCCCGATACGAGCAGTACTTC
cdr3_aa: CASKGLAGVSRYEQYF

d_call: .
clone_size: .
v_call: TRBV6-1
j_call: TRBJ2-5
cdr3_nt: TGTGCCAGCAGTGGTGGGAAAAACCGGGAGACCCAGTACTTC
cdr3_aa: CASSGGKNRETQYF

d_call: .
clone_size: few
v_call: TRBV6-1
j_call: TRBJ1-2
cdr3_nt: TGTGCCAGCAGTGAAAGGGAGAACTATGGCTACACCTTC
cdr3_aa: CASSERENYGYTF

d_call: .
clone_size: .
v_call: TRBV28
j_call: TRBJ2-3
cdr3_nt: TGTGCCAGCAGTCTTGATCGGCCAGATACGCAGTATTTT
cdr3_aa: CASSLDRPDTQYF

d_call: .
clone_size: .
v_call: TRBV7-9
j_call: TRBJ1-3
cdr3_nt: TGTGCCAGCAGCTTGGGGGTCTCTGGAAACACCATATATTTT
cdr3_aa: CASSLGVSGNTIYF

d_call: TRBD1
clone_size: .
v_call: TRBV4-2
j_call: TRBJ1-1
cdr3_nt: TGTGCCAGCAGCCAAGCCGGGACAGGGGGCACTGAAGCTTTCTTT
cdr3_aa: CASSQAGTGGTEAFF

d_call: TRBD1
clone_size: .
v_call: TRBV15
j_call: TRBJ1-2
cdr3_nt: TGTGCCACCAGCGTTGACGGGCAGGGGGTCCGGGGCTACACCTTC
cdr3_aa: CATSVDGQGVRGYTF

d_call: TRBD2
clone_size: .
v_call: TRBV7-9
j_call: TRBJ2-5
cdr3_nt: TGTGCCAGCAGCGAGGGACTAGCGGGAGGGTTTCAAGAGACCCAGTACTTC
cdr3_aa: CASSEGLAGGFQETQYF

d_call: .
clone_size: .
v_call: TRBV14
j_call: TRBJ2-7
cdr3_nt: TGTGCCAGCAGCCAAGCCAGGGGCTTGGGGGAGCAGTACTTC
cdr3_aa: CASSQARGLGEQYF

d_call: .
clone_size: few
v_call: TRBV10-1
j_call: TRBJ2-1
cdr3_nt: TGCGCCAGCAGTGATCGCCCTCGAGGGGAGCAGTTCTTC
cdr3_aa: CASSDRPRGEQFF

d_call: TRBD1
clone_size: .
v_call: TRBV29-1
j_call: TRBJ1-4
cdr3_nt: TGCAGCGTCACGAGGGGGCGCAATGAAAAACTGTTTTTT
cdr3_aa: CSVTRGRNEKLFF